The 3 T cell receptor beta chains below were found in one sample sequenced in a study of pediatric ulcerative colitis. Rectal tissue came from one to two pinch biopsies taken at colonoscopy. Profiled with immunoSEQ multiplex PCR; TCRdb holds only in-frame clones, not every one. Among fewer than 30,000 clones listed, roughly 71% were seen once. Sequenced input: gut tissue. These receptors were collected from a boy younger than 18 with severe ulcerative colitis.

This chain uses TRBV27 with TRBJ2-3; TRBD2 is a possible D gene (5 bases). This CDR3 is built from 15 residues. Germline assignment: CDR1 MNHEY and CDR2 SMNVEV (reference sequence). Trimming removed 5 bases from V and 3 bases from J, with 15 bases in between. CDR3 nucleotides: TGTGCCAGCAGTCCCCTAGTGGGGAGAACAGATACGCAGTATTTT. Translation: CASSPLVGRTDTQYF.

CDR3 sequence: CASSRTFDEQYF. In DNA, the CDR3 is TGTGCCAGCAGTCGCACTTTTGACGAGCAGTACTTC. V is TRBV6-6 and J is TRBJ2-7, with D hard to call. The germline V gene encodes CDR1 MNHNY and CDR2 SVGAGI (reference sequence). This CDR3 is built from 12 residues. Trimming left V 5 bases short and J 5 bases short, with 10 bases between.

The CDR3 bases are TGTGCCAGCAGCCCCCAAGCGGGAGGGCCTAGACATGAGCAGTTCTTC. Translation: CASSPQAGGPRHEQFF. The J gene is TRBJ2-1, the V gene TRBV9, with 10 bases lining up with TRBD2. Unmatched junction bases numbered 12, after V lost 4 bases and J lost 8 bases. The length of the CDR3 is 16 residues. CDR1 is SGDLS, CDR2 YYNGEE, per germline.